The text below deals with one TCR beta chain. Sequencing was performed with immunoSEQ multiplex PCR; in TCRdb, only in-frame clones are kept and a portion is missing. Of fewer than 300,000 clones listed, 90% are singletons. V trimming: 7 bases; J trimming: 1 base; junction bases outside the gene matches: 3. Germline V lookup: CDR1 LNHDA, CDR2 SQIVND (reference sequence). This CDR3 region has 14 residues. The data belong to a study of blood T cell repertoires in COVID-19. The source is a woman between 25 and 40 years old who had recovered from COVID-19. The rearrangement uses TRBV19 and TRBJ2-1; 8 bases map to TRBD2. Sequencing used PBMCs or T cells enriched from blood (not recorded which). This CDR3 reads CASKKRESYNEQFF. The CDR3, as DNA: TGTGCCAGTAAAAAGCGGGAGTCCTACAATGAGCAGTTCTTC.